The entry below describes one TCR beta chain. Its cognate antigen is unknown. The sample is drawn from a study of regulatory T cells in long-lasting Graves disease. V dropped 7 bases and J dropped 1 base, with 23 bases sitting between them. There are 18 residues in the CDR3. CDR1 is LNHDA and CDR2 is SQIVND in the germline V gene (reference sequence). For TCR beta, libraries came from iRepertoire HTBI primers and Arm-PCR of CDR3 regions. TCRdb re-derived calls from the multiplex PCR reads in MiXCR, one entry per CDR3 protein. Of 400,000 to 450,000 distinct CDR3 sequences listed, over 15% are singletons. Regarding the study as a whole: There was favoring of TRBV28, TRBJ1-2 and TRBJ2-5 in persistent disease.

Time point described: newly diagnosed GD, antithyroid drugs for less than 3 months. The TCR library was made from RNA that had been extracted from PBMCs in TRIzol. These data also featured in a second study, about T cells in Graves' hyperthyroidism and ophthalmopathy.

The J gene is TRBJ2-1, the V gene TRBV19; D is possibly TRBD2 (6 bases). The source is a woman aged 25 to 39 with Graves disease. Source: peripheral blood mononuclear cells (PBMCs), taken at new diagnosis, from a patient treated with antithyroid drugs. CDR3 in amino acids: CASTPFGSASTSYNEQFF. CDR3 DNA sequence: TGTGCCAGTACCCCATTCGGGAGCGCCTCAACGTCCTACAATGAGCAGTTCTTC. The full variable domain, with the rest looked up from reference TRBV19 and TRBJ2-1, is DGGITQSPKYLFRKEGQNVTLSCEQNLNHDAMYWYRQDPGQGLRLIYYSQIVNDFQKGDIAEGYSVSREKKESFPLTVTSAQKNPTAFYLCASTPFGSASTSYNEQFFGPGTRLTVL.